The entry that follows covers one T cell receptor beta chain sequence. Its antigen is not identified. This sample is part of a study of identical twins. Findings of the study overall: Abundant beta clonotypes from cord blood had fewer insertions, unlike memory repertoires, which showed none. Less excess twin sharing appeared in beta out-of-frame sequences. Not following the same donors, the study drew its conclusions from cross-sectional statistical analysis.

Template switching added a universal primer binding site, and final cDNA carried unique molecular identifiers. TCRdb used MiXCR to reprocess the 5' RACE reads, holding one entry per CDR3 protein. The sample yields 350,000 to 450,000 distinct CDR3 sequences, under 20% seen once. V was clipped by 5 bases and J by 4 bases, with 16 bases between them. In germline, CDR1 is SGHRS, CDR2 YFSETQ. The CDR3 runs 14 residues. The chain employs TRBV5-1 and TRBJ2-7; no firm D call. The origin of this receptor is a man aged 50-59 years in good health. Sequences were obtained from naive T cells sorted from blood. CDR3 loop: CASRSPSSGYEQYF. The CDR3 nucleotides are TGCGCCAGCAGATCGCCTAGTTCCGGTTACGAGCAGTACTTC.